Described below is a single T cell receptor beta chain sequence and its context. This entry belongs to a study of shared clonotypes between healthy human individuals. About the research overall: Researchers assigned three CD4 naive, three CD4 memory, two CD8 naive and one CD8 memory plate to each donor.

Trimming at V came to 6 bases and at J to 0 bases, leaving 15 bases not matched to a gene. From germline, CDR1 is SQVTM and CDR2 ANQGSEA. The CDR3 sequence is 18 residues long. Clones were sequenced by immunoSEQ multiplex PCR, and TCRdb holds only the in-frame ones, with some missing. The table shows around 990,000 clones, with approximately 77% occurring only once. The sequenced material came from memory CD4+ T cells from PBMCs. The subset was: CD45RA-negative fraction. This TCR derives from a man between 18 and 29 years old in good health. Some clones in this sample may be carry-over from other donors' samples. The V and J genes are TRBV29-1 and TRBJ2-1; the match to TRBD2 covers 9 bases. The CDR3 sequence is CSVLAGLAYGSSYNEQFF. CDR3 in DNA: TGCAGCGTCCTTGCCGGACTAGCGTATGGGAGCTCCTACAATGAGCAGTTCTTC.